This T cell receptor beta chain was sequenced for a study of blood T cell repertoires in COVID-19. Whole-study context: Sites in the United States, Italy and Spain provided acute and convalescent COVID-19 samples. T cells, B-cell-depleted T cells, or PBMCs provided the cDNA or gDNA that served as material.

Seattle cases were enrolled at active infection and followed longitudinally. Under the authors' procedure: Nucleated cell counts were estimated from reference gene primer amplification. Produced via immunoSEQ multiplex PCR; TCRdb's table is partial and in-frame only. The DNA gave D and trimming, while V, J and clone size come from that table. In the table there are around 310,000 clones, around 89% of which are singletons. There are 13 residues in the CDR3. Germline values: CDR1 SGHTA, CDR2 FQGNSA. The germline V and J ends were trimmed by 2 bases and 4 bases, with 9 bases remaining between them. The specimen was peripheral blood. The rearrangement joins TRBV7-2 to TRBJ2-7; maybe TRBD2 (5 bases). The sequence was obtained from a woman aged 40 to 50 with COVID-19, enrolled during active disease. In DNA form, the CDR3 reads TGTGCCAGCAGCTTATTACGCGGGTACGAGCAGTACTTC. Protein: CASSLLRGYEQYF.